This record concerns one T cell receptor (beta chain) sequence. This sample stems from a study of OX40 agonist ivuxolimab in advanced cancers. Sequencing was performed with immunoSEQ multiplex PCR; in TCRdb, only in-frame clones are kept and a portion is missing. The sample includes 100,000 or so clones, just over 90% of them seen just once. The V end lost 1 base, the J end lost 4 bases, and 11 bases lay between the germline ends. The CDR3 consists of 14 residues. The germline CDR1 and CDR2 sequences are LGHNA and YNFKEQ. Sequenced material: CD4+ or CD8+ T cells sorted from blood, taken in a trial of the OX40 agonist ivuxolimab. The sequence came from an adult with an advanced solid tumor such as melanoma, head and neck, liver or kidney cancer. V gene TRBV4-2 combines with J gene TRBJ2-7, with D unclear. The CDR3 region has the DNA TGTGCCAGCAGCCAAGTCACCTCCCGGTACGAGCAGTACTTC. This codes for CASSQVTSRYEQYF.